This T cell receptor (beta chain) was profiled in a study of blood T cell repertoires in COVID-19. Across the study: T cells, B-cell-depleted T cells, or PBMCs supplied cDNA or gDNA.

Germline loops: CDR1 LNHDA, CDR2 SQIVND (reference sequence). The CDR3 covers 12 residues. V was cut by 9 bases and J by 2 bases, with 8 bases left in between. Sequencing used immunoSEQ multiplex PCR; TCRdb keeps in-frame clones, though not all of them. This sample yields about 260,000 clones, of which approximately 80% are seen a single time; around 7.8% belongs to the top ten. V and J are TRBV19 and TRBJ1-5; D is unresolved. The specimen sequenced was peripheral blood. The source of this sequence is a human donor in a cohort sampled during active COVID-19. The CDR3 coding sequence is TGTGCCAGCACAGCTGGCAATCAGCCCCAGCATTTT. Translation gives CASTAGNQPQHF. The whole variable domain, filled in from reference TRBV19 and TRBJ1-5, reads DGGITQSPKYLFRKEGQNVTLSCEQNLNHDAMYWYRQDPGQGLRLIYYSQIVNDFQKGDIAEGYSVSREKKESFPLTVTSAQKNPTAFYLCASTAGNQPQHFGDGTRLSIL.